Sequencing of this T cell receptor beta chain was carried out in a study of cytomegalovirus exposure and HLA in healthy donors. The PCR contained 60 Vbeta and 13 Jbeta primers. Original data processing: It was a later analysis that counted around 85 million unique TCR beta chains, of which 8.5 million to 12 million were shared. Measured with immunoSEQ multiplex PCR; TCRdb has only the in-frame clones, and not every one. Clone size and V and J calls were adopted from that table, with D and trimming inferred from the DNA. The sample consists of 130,000 to 150,000 clones, 60% to 85% of them appearing once. This clone was seen only once. The antigen remains unidentified. CDR1 and CDR2 from the germline V gene are SGHDT and YYEEEE. V shed 1 base and J shed 4 bases, with 17 bases lying between them. This CDR3 is built from 16 residues. The study, taken as a whole, reports: Donor immune exposure was known only as CMV serostatus.

The TCR originated in a middle-aged man in good health and CMV-seropositive. The V call is TRBV5-6, the J call TRBJ1-2; D remains ambiguous. The sequencing input was PBMCs. The CDR3 DNA sequence: TGTGCCAGCAGCTTGATAAGTCCCAATGCGGCCTATGGCTACACCTTC. This gives the protein CASSLISPNAAYGYTF.